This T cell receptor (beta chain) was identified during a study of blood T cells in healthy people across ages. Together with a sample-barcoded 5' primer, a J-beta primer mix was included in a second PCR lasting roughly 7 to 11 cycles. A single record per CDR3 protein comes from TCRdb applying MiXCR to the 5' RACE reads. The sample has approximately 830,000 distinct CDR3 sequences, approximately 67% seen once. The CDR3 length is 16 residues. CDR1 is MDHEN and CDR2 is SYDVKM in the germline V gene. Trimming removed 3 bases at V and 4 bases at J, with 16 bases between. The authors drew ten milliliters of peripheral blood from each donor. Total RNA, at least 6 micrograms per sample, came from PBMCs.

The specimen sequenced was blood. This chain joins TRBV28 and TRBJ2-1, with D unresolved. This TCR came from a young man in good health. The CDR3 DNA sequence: TGTGCCAGCAGTTTTCCGCTAAGGGATAATTACAATGAGCAGTTCTTC. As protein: CASSFPLRDNYNEQFF.